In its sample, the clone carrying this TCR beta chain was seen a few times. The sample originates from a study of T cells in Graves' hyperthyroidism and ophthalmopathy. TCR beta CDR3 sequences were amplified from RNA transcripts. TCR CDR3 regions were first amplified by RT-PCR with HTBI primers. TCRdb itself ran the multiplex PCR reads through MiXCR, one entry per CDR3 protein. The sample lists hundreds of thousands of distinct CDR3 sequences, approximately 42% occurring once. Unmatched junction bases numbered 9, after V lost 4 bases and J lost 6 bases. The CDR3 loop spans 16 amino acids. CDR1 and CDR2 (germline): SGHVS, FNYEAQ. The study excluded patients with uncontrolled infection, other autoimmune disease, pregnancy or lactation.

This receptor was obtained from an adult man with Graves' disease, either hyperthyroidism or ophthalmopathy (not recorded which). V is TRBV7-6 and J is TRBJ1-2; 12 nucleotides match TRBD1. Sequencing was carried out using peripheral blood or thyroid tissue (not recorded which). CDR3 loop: CASSSGTGGAVHGYTF. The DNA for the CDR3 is TGTGCCAGCAGCTCCGGGACAGGGGGCGCGGTCCATGGCTACACCTTC.